This is a list of T cell receptor beta chains from one sample in a study of T cell responses to AZD1222 COVID-19 vaccine. The data were produced by immunoSEQ multiplex PCR, yet TCRdb's version contains in-frame clones alone and is incomplete. Of approximately 120,000 clones listed, 75% to 90% are singletons. Specimen: peripheral blood, collected 28 days after the second AZD1222 dose. The receptors come from an adult who received the AZD1222 COVID-19 vaccine. The CDR3 runs from the conserved cysteine through the conserved F or W. Fields, in order: D gene, J gene, clone size, V gene, CDR3 DNA, CDR3 protein. A D gene is named only where the DNA matches it firmly. Clone size is stated in some rows and not others, as once, few, many or a class when expanded.

D: TRBD1
J: TRBJ1-4
size: .
V: TRBV5-1
DNA: TGCGCCAGCAGCCTTGGTCTAGAGGGGGCTAAGGGACTGTTTTTT
CDR3: CASSLGLEGAKGLFF

D: TRBD1
J: TRBJ2-7
size: .
V: TRBV24-1
DNA: TGTGCCACCAGTGATCGGGGCAGGGGGACGGAGCAGTACTTC
CDR3: CATSDRGRGTEQYF

D: TRBD1
J: TRBJ1-5
size: once
V: TRBV18
DNA: TGTGCCAGCTCACCACCGGGACAGGGAATTGTGGGCAATCAGCCCCAGCATTTT
CDR3: CASSPPGQGIVGNQPQHF

D: .
J: TRBJ1-3
size: .
V: TRBV18
DNA: TGTGCCACGAACCAGGGACCTGGAAACACCATATATTTT
CDR3: CATNQGPGNTIYF

D: .
J: TRBJ1-1
size: .
V: TRBV7-2
DNA: TGTGCCAGCAGCTTAGTTCGGGGGAACACTGAAGCTTTCTTT
CDR3: CASSLVRGNTEAFF

D: .
J: TRBJ1-5
size: once
V: TRBV18
DNA: TGTGCCAGCTCCCTGGGGGTGGGGGGCAATCAGCCCCAGCATTTT
CDR3: CASSLGVGGNQPQHF

D: .
J: TRBJ1-4
size: .
V: TRBV5-6
DNA: TGTGCCAGCAGCTTGGACGGTAGAAAGAATGAAAAACTGTTTTTT
CDR3: CASSLDGRKNEKLFF

D: .
J: TRBJ1-2
size: .
V: TRBV6-1
DNA: TGTGCCAGCAGTGAAGGAGCTCAGGGTACTTATTATGGCTACACCTTC
CDR3: CASSEGAQGTYYGYTF

D: .
J: TRBJ2-3
size: .
V: TRBV5-1
DNA: TGCGCCAGCAGCTTGGCCGTAGGGGGGCAGGATACGCAGTATTTT
CDR3: CASSLAVGGQDTQYF

D: .
J: TRBJ1-3
size: .
V: TRBV5-1
DNA: TGCGCCAGCAGCTTGGATGGCGGCGGAAACACCATATATTTT
CDR3: CASSLDGGGNTIYF

D: .
J: TRBJ1-6
size: .
V: TRBV12-5
DNA: TGTGCTAGTGCCAGCTCCTATAATTCACCCCTCCACTTT
CDR3: CASASSYNSPLHF